These 31 T cell receptor beta chains originate from one sample sequenced in a study of CD8 T cells in Susac syndrome. After extraction with the RNeasy kit, about 0.45 to 1 ug of the RNA was reverse transcribed using random hexamers. A single record per CDR3 protein comes from TCRdb applying MiXCR to the immunoSEQ multiplex PCR reads. The sample gives over 150,000 distinct CDR3 sequences, 85% to 95% of which show up once; about 0.1% is in the top ten. The source material was CD4+ T cells from PBMCs. These receptors were collected from a human donor with Susac syndrome.

The rearrangement joins TRBV5-1 to TRBJ2-7; 8 bases map to TRBD2. Per the germline V gene, CDR1 is SGHRS and CDR2 is YFSETQ. This CDR3 is built from 16 residues. Losses at the gene ends were 0 bases for V and 0 bases for J; bases not matched to a gene: 5. The CDR3 nucleotides read TGCGCCAGCAGCTTGGGGCCGAGCGGGGGCTCCTACGAGCAGTACTTC. This translates into CASSLGPSGGSYEQYF.

The J gene is TRBJ2-7, the V gene TRBV7-2; D possibly corresponds to TRBD1 (6 bases). Germline CDR1 SGHTA, CDR2 FQGNSA. V gave up 5 bases and J gave up 2 bases, with 13 bases separating them. The CDR3 is 14 amino acids. Written as DNA, the CDR3 is TGTGCCAGCAGCCAGTCGGACAGACCCTACGAGCAGTACTTC. Translating it yields CASSQSDRPYEQYF. The full variable domain, with the rest looked up from reference TRBV7-2 and TRBJ2-7, is GAGVSQSPSNKVTEKGKDVELRCDPISGHTALYWYRQSLGQGLEFLIYFQGNSAPDKSGLPSDRFSAERTGGSVSTLTIQRTQQEDSAVYLCASSQSDRPYEQYFGPGTRLTVT.

The chain uses TRBV20-1 and TRBJ2-7; D gene uncertain. V lost 0 bases, J lost 2 bases, and 14 bases lay in between. Germline V gene data show CDR1 as DFQATT and CDR2 as SNEGSKA (reference sequence). This CDR3 is 15 amino acids long. As DNA, the CDR3 is TGCAGTGCTAGAGAAACCGGGTTGACCCCCTACGAGCAGTACTTC. This gives the protein CSARETGLTPYEQYF.

This clonotype was counted once. This chain links TRBV9 with TRBJ2-7, with 9 bases lining up with TRBD1. This CDR3 region has 17 residues. In germline, CDR1 is SGDLS, CDR2 YYNGEE. Losses at the gene ends were 3 bases for V and 7 bases for J; bases not matched to a gene: 17. The CDR3 region is CASSAGQGPILFGEQYF. Here the CDR3 DNA reads TGTGCCAGCAGCGCGGGACAGGGACCCATCCTCTTCGGGGAGCAGTACTTC. Drawing the rest from reference TRBV9 and TRBJ2-7, the complete variable domain is DSGVTQTPKHLITATGQRVTLRCSPRSGDLSVYWYQQSLDQGLQFLIQYYNGEERAKGNILERFSAQQFPDLHSELNLSSLELGDSALYFCASSAGQGPILFGEQYFGPGTRLTVT.

This chain connects TRBV29-1 to TRBJ1-3; a weak D match, TRBD1 (5 bases). V shed 8 bases and J shed 4 bases, with 18 bases lying between them. The CDR3 sequence is 14 residues long. Germline lookup yields CDR1 SQVTM and CDR2 ANQGSEA. The CDR3 here is CSPITRRTGNTIYF. CDR3 DNA: TGCAGCCCTATCACCCGACGGACAGGAAACACCATATATTTT.

A few counts support this clonotype. The V and J genes are TRBV5-1 and TRBJ2-1, with TRBD2 as a possible D gene (5 bases). Germline values: CDR1 SGHRS, CDR2 YFSETQ. Trimming stripped 3 bases from V and 7 bases from J, with 17 bases between. CDR3 length: 15 residues. For the CDR3, the DNA is TGCGCCAGCAGCTCGGATTTGAGGGTCGGGAATGAGCAGTTCTTC. It yields the protein CASSSDLRVGNEQFF. The full variable domain, completed using reference TRBV5-1 and TRBJ2-1, is KAGVTQTPRYLIKTRGQQVTLSCSPISGHRSVSWYQQTPGQGLQFLFEYFSETQRNKGNFPGRFSGRQFSNSRSEMNVSTLELGDSALYLCASSSDLRVGNEQFFGPGTRLTVL.

The rearrangement uses TRBV3-1 and TRBJ2-1; 8 nucleotides match TRBD2. Germline CDR1 LGHDT, CDR2 YNNKEL (reference sequence). Trimming removed 3 bases from V and 0 bases from J; junction bases left unmatched: 13. The CDR3 runs to 19 residues. The CDR3 loop reads CASSHPRSGGLNSYNEQFF. CDR3 DNA sequence: TGTGCCAGCAGCCACCCTCGAAGCGGGGGCCTTAACTCCTACAATGAGCAGTTCTTC.

This chain joins TRBV29-1 and TRBJ1-1; 7 bases are a match to TRBD1. Trimming at V came to 6 bases and at J to 0 bases, leaving 10 bases not matched to a gene. The CDR3 is made up of 15 amino acids. Per germline, CDR1 SQVTM and CDR2 ANQGSEA. CDR3 in amino acids: CSVRGGAGMNTEAFF. The CDR3 bases are TGCAGCGTAAGAGGGGGCGCGGGCATGAACACTGAAGCTTTCTTT.

The chain has TRBV4-1 and TRBJ1-2, with a weak D call TRBD1 (5 bases). Per the germline V gene, CDR1 is MGHRA and CDR2 is YSYEKL. With 7 bases removed from V and 1 base from J, the gap between germline ends came to 22 bases. CDR3 length: 17 amino acids. DNA for the CDR3: TGCGCCAGCAACCATGACGCTCAGGGTTCCTTTAACTATGGCTACACCTTC. Its translation: CASNHDAQGSFNYGYTF.

The chain has TRBV6-1 and TRBJ1-2, with D possibly TRBD1 on 5 matching bases. Between the trimmed V and J ends, which lost 3 bases and 14 bases, there was a span of 16 bases. Germline V CDR1 and CDR2: MNHNS, SASEGT. The CDR3 is 12 amino acids. The CDR3 nucleotides are TGTGCCAGCAGTGACCTAGCCCAGGGAGAAACCTTC. Its translation is CASSDLAQGETF.

The V and J genes are TRBV29-1 and TRBJ2-7; D gene unclear. The germline V and J ends were trimmed by 3 bases and 2 bases, with 11 bases remaining between them. CDR1 is SQVTM and CDR2 is ANQGSEA in the germline V gene. The CDR3 is 13 residues long. The CDR3 reads CSVDTQIPYEQYF. The CDR3 bases are TGCAGCGTTGATACTCAGATCCCCTACGAGCAGTACTTC.

The chain combines TRBV7-6 with TRBJ2-3, with D maybe TRBD2 (6 bases). V lost 3 bases, J lost 6 bases, and 10 bases lay in between. Germline CDR1 and CDR2: SGHVS and FNYEAQ. The CDR3 contains 13 residues. DNA of the CDR3: TGTGCCAGCAGCTTGGGAGCGGGCGATACGCAGTATTTT. Residues: CASSLGAGDTQYF.

V gene TRBV4-2 combines with J gene TRBJ2-1; D uncertain. The CDR3 loop spans 15 amino acids. Germline assignment: CDR1 LGHNA and CDR2 YNFKEQ. Trimming shortened V by 0 bases and J by 9 bases, and 15 bases separated the two germline ends. The DNA of the CDR3 is TGTGCCAGCAGCCAAGATGACCCCGCTTCGGGTGAGCAGTTCTTC. It is translated as CASSQDDPASGEQFF.

The genes are TRBV12-3 or TRBV12-4 and TRBJ2-6, with D perhaps TRBD1 (6 bases). This CDR3 contains 14 residues. V lost 5 bases, J lost 2 bases, and 7 bases lay in between. CDR3 sequence reads: CASSPGAGANVLTF. CDR3 nucleotides: TGTGCCAGCAGTCCAGGGGCTGGGGCCAACGTCCTGACTTTC.

The rearrangement uses TRBV6-2 or TRBV6-3 and TRBJ1-1, with a possible D match to TRBD1 (5 bases). CDR1 and CDR2 (germline): MNHEY, SVGEGT. Trimming stripped 2 bases from V and 5 bases from J, with 18 bases between. The CDR3 sequence is 16 residues long. The CDR3 loop reads CASSYNFREGLTEAFF. CDR3 nucleotide sequence: TGTGCCAGCAGTTACAACTTCCGCGAGGGGTTAACTGAAGCTTTCTTT.

The chain couples TRBV5-4 to TRBJ2-7; possibly TRBD2 for D (5 bases). The CDR3 runs 16 residues. V was clipped by 2 bases and J by 5 bases, with 20 bases between them. The germline V gene has CDR1 SGHNT and CDR2 YYREEE (reference sequence). The CDR3 DNA sequence: TGTGCCAGCAGCTTTGAGCAGAGAGGGCTCCCCCACGAGCAGTACTTC. Its protein is CASSFEQRGLPHEQYF.

The chain carries TRBV6-6 and TRBJ2-7; the D is unclear. CDR1 is MNHNY, CDR2 SVGAGI, per germline (reference sequence). Trimming removed 6 bases from V and 3 bases from J, with 6 bases in between. The CDR3 contains 11 residues. The CDR3 loop reads CASRVNYEQYF. For the CDR3, the DNA is TGTGCCAGCAGGGTCAACTACGAGCAGTACTTC.

This chain links TRBV14 with TRBJ1-4, with 9 positions matching TRBD1. The CDR3 runs to 18 residues. V shed 1 base, J shed 9 bases, and the junction held 15 bases outside the gene matches. Germline CDR1 is SGHDN and CDR2 is FVKESK. CDR3 protein: CASSQAGQGISVRKKLFF. CDR3 bases: TGTGCCAGCAGCCAAGCCGGACAGGGGATCTCAGTGAGGAAAAAACTGTTTTTT.

The rearrangement links TRBV5-4 to TRBJ1-2; D is perhaps TRBD1 (6 bases). Per the germline V gene, CDR1 is SGHNT and CDR2 is YYREEE (reference sequence). Trimming removed 0 bases at V and 8 bases at J, with 17 bases between. This CDR3 is 15 amino acids long. The DNA for the CDR3 is TGTGCCAGCAGCTTGGTCGCAGGGGAGAGGGCCGGCTACACCTTC. Translation: CASSLVAGERAGYTF.

The rearrangement links TRBV6-5 to TRBJ2-1, with 9 nucleotides matching TRBD2. Germline V CDR1 and CDR2: MNHEY, SVGAGI. This CDR3 is built from 18 residues. V lost 0 bases and J lost 11; bases outside the gene matches: 17. CDR3: CASSYSNGDFSGSIKQFF. CDR3 coding DNA: TGTGCCAGCAGTTACTCCAACGGGGATTTTAGCGGGAGTATTAAGCAGTTCTTC.

The chain links TRBV6-2 or TRBV6-3 to TRBJ1-6, with D uncertain. From germline, CDR1 is MNHEY and CDR2 SVGEGT. The CDR3 covers 14 residues. V was trimmed by 2 bases and J by 5 bases, leaving 7 bases between them. CDR3 DNA: TGTGCCAGCAGTTACGATCGGGATAATTCACCCCTCCACTTT. Amino acids: CASSYDRDNSPLHF.

This rearrangement joins TRBV25-1 to TRBJ2-7; 9 bases map to TRBD2. The length of the CDR3 is 15 residues. The V and J ends lost 1 base and 4 bases, in that order; junction bases with no gene match: 5. Germline loops: CDR1 MGHDK, CDR2 SYGVNS. CDR3 nucleotide sequence: TGTGCCAGCAGTGAATCGCGGGGGGGATATTACGAGCAGTACTTC. This sequence encodes CASSESRGGYYEQYF.

The CDR3 bases are TGCAGTGCAATCACGGGACAGGGAAACACTGAAGCTTTCTTT. Its translation: CSAITGQGNTEAFF. The chain uses TRBV20-1 and TRBJ1-1, with 9 bases lining up with TRBD1. Germline CDR1 DFQATT, CDR2 SNEGSKA (reference sequence). This CDR3 comprises 14 residues. The J segment lost 2 bases and the V segment lost 6 bases, leaving 7 bases of the junction unmatched.

This clonotype was counted a single time. The rearrangement uses TRBV30 and TRBJ1-1; the D is unclear. The CDR3 loop spans 16 amino acids. CDR1 and CDR2 (germline): GTSNPN, SVGIG (reference sequence). V lost 2 bases and J lost 3, with 19 bases in between. For the CDR3, the DNA is TGTGCCTGGAGTTTATTTGGGCCAACAGAGGACACTGAAGCTTTCTTT. Its protein is CAWSLFGPTEDTEAFF.

CDR3 in amino acids: CSARDPTSGGSTGELFF. CDR3 nucleotide sequence: TGCAGTGCTAGAGATCCCACTAGCGGGGGGAGCACCGGGGAGCTGTTTTTT. This chain joins TRBV20-1 and TRBJ2-2; 12 bases line up with TRBD2. Germline CDR1 DFQATT, CDR2 SNEGSKA (reference sequence). Unmatched junction bases numbered 6, after V lost 0 bases and J lost 4 bases. The CDR3 loop spans 17 amino acids.

The rearrangement uses TRBV18 and TRBJ1-6; the D is unclear. The CDR3 sequence is 13 residues long. Per the germline V gene, CDR1 is KGHSH and CDR2 is LQKENI. V shed 3 bases and J shed 10 bases, with 10 bases lying between them. This chain's CDR3 is CASSPLGRSPLHF. The CDR3 DNA is TGTGCCAGCTCACCTCTGGGCCGCTCACCCCTCCACTTT.

To note about this clonotype: At one end the junction does not follow the germline gene, possibly because of a read error. The V call is TRBV11-2, the J call TRBJ1-4; no reliable D call. The germline CDR1 and CDR2 sequences are SGHAT and FQNNGV. The length of the CDR3 is 16 residues. This CDR3 reads CASSHFRADLNEILFF. CDR3 sequence (DNA): TGTGCCAGCAGTCATTTTCGGGCAGACCTTAATGAAATACTGTTTTTT.

The V and J genes are TRBV4-2 and TRBJ2-1, with D perhaps assigned TRBD1 or TRBD2 (6 bases each). Germline values: CDR1 LGHNA, CDR2 YNFKEQ. The CDR3 is 15 residues long. V gave up 0 bases and J gave up 5 bases, with 11 bases separating them. The CDR3 loop reads CASSQDGGGHNEQFF. The CDR3 DNA is TGTGCCAGCAGCCAAGACGGGGGCGGCCACAATGAGCAGTTCTTC.

The sample holds one count of this clonotype. The chain combines TRBV20-1 with TRBJ1-5, with TRBD1 matching over 7 bases. CDR3 length: 13 residues. Trimming took 3 bases from V and 5 from J; bases not matched to a gene: 4. Germline CDR1 DFQATT, CDR2 SNEGSKA (reference sequence). The CDR3: CSASTTGYQPQHF. DNA of the CDR3: TGCAGTGCTAGCACGACAGGGTATCAGCCCCAGCATTTT.

This clonotype was recorded once. V usage is TRBV13 and J usage is TRBJ2-4, with a tentative D call TRBD2 (5 bases). V was shortened by 3 bases and J by 4 bases, with 13 bases between the two germline ends. The germline V gene encodes CDR1 PRHDT and CDR2 FYEKMQ (reference sequence). This CDR3 is 15 amino acids long. Here the CDR3 DNA reads TGTGCCAGCAGCTTTGTACGTGAGGGAAAAAACATTCAGTACTTC. The encoded protein is CASSFVREGKNIQYF.

This chain connects TRBV19 to TRBJ2-1; 7 positions match TRBD2. This CDR3 is 14 amino acids long. V gave up 8 bases and J gave up 5 bases; unmatched junction bases: 9. Germline values: CDR1 LNHDA, CDR2 SQIVND (reference sequence). The CDR3 here is CASRIGTTNNEQFF. CDR3 nucleotide sequence: TGTGCCAGTCGCATCGGGACTACAAACAATGAGCAGTTCTTC.